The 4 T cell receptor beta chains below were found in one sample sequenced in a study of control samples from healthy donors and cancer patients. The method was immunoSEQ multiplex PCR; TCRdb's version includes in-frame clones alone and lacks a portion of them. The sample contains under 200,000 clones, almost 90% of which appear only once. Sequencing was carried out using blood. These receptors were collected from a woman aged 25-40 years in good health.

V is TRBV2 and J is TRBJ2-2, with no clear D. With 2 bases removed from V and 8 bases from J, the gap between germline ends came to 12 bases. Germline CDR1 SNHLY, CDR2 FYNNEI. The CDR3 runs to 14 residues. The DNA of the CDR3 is TGTGCCAGCAGTGAATCCCCGGGTTCTGGGGAGCTGTTTTTT. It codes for CASSESPGSGELFF.

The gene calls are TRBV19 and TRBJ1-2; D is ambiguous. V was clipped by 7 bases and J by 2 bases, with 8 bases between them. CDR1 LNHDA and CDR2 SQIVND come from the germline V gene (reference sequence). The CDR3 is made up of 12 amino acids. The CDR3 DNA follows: TGTGCCAGTAAACACCAGAACTATGGCTACACCTTC. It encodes CASKHQNYGYTF.

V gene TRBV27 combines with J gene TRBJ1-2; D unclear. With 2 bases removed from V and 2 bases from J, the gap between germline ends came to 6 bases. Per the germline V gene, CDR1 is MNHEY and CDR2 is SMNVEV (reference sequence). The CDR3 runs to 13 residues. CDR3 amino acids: CASSLRRNYGYTF. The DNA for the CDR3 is TGTGCCAGCAGTTTACGCAGGAACTATGGCTACACCTTC.

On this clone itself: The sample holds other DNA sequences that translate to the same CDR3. For the CDR3, the DNA is TGTGCCAGCAGCGTAGGTGGGGGCCAAGAGACCCAGTACTTC. This codes for CASSVGGGQETQYF. The chain is built from TRBV9 and TRBJ2-5; TRBD1 or TRBD2 may be the D gene (5 bases each). This CDR3 contains 14 residues. The germline gives CDR1 SGDLS, CDR2 YYNGEE. The V end lost 0 bases, the J end lost 1 base, and 7 bases lay between the germline ends.